This TCR beta chain was sequenced during a study of cytomegalovirus exposure and HLA in healthy donors. Vbeta (60) and Jbeta (13) primers were used in the PCR. The repertoire was sequenced with immunoSEQ multiplex PCR; TCRdb's copy has only in-frame clones and lacks some. The data show around 170,000 clones, about 80% seen once. Note on this clone: What it recognizes is unknown.

Points from the study as a whole: A highly shared variant cluster was judged a likely technical artifact. Reportedly, HLA-A and HLA-B alleles of most subjects were accurately predicted from TCR beta. There were a few CMV-associated chains whose specificity for CMV antigens was confirmed in vitro.

Germline CDR1 reads LNHDA; CDR2 reads SQIVND (reference sequence). Trimming pared 5 bases from V and 2 bases from J, leaving 9 bases between. There are 13 residues in the CDR3. The clonotype comes from a man in his forties in good health and CMV-seronegative. Sequences were obtained from PBMCs. This chain joins TRBV19 and TRBJ1-1; D is possibly TRBD1 (5 bases). CDR3 protein: CASSRRDNTEAFF. The CDR3 DNA reads TGTGCCAGTAGTCGCAGGGATAACACTGAAGCTTTCTTT.